These 30 T cell receptor beta chains were all obtained from the same sample, sequenced in a study of T-cell reconstitution after alpha-beta-depleted transplantation in children. Unique molecular identifiers were incorporated when the TCRbeta library was constructed. TCRdb re-called the PCR reads through MiXCR, storing one row per CDR3 protein. This table has 500,000 to 600,000 distinct CDR3 sequences, approximately 32% appearing once. The sequencing used PBMCs from the stem cell graft donor, collected from the stem cell graft. These receptors all come from a human donor who donated a stem cell graft to a child with aplastic anemia.

This sequence joins TRBV7-9 and TRBJ1-5; the D is unclear. Trimming removed 5 bases at V and 4 bases at J, with 15 bases between. The CDR3 extends over 15 amino acids. The germline V gene encodes CDR1 SEHNR and CDR2 FQNEAQ (reference sequence). CDR3 in amino acids: CASSNLESSNQPQHF. In DNA, the CDR3 is TGTGCCAGCAGCAACTTAGAGTCATCAAATCAGCCCCAGCATTTT.

This chain links TRBV6-2 or TRBV6-3 with TRBJ1-6, with TRBD1 identical over 8 bases. V shed 5 bases, J shed 8 bases, and the junction held 8 bases outside the gene matches. Germline-derived CDR1 and CDR2 are MNHEY and SVGEGT. This CDR3 spans 15 amino acids. The CDR3 is CASSRTGIVDSPLHF. The CDR3 DNA is TGTGCCAGCAGTCGGACAGGGATTGTTGATTCACCCCTCCACTTT.

The rearrangement uses TRBV28 and TRBJ2-7, with D perhaps TRBD1 (5 bases). Germline CDR1 and CDR2: MDHEN and SYDVKM. The CDR3 has 16 amino acids. V was shortened by 1 base and J by 4 bases, with 17 bases between the two germline ends. The CDR3 is CASSLSPNRWGYEQYF. Written as DNA, the CDR3 is TGTGCCAGCAGTTTATCCCCGAACAGGTGGGGTTACGAGCAGTACTTC. The full variable domain, its missing parts supplied by reference TRBV28 and TRBJ2-7, is DVKVTQSSRYLVKRTGEKVFLECVQDMDHENMFWYRQDPGLGLRLIYFSYDVKMKEKGDIPEGYSVSREKKERFSLILESASTNQTSMYLCASSLSPNRWGYEQYFGPGTRLTVT.

The V gene is TRBV6-5, the J gene TRBJ2-7, with 9 positions matching TRBD2. The V segment lost 4 bases and the J segment 6 bases; nucleotides outside the gene matches: 16. The germline V gene encodes CDR1 MNHEY and CDR2 SVGAGI. The CDR3 sequence is 17 residues long. CDR3: CASSSGLARVPSLEQYF. The DNA for the CDR3 is TGTGCCAGCAGTTCCGGACTAGCGCGAGTTCCCTCCCTCGAGCAGTACTTC.

This clonotype has more than one count but fewer than ten. The rearrangement links TRBV5-1 to TRBJ1-1, with D perhaps matching TRBD1 (5 bases). Trimming left V 4 bases short and J 6 bases short, with 13 bases between. The CDR3 is 13 residues long. Germline loops: CDR1 SGHRS, CDR2 YFSETQ. The CDR3 sequence is CASSPFGGAEAFF. The DNA of the CDR3 is TGCGCCAGCAGCCCCTTCGGGGGAGCTGAAGCTTTCTTT.

The chain combines TRBV4-3 with TRBJ2-5; 11 nucleotides match TRBD1. Trimming at V came to 1 base and at J to 5 bases, leaving 3 bases not matched to a gene. Germline V CDR1 and CDR2: LGHNA, YSLEER. The CDR3 spans 15 residues. The DNA of the CDR3 is TGCGCCAGCAGCCAAGGGTGGGACAGGGGGGAGACCCAGTACTTC. Translation: CASSQGWDRGETQYF.

This clonotype was detected only a few times. This chain links TRBV5-6 with TRBJ2-4, with D uncertain. V lost 0 bases to trimming and J lost 0 bases, with 10 bases between them. CDR3 length: 16 residues. Germline V CDR1 and CDR2: SGHDT, YYEEEE. Written as DNA, the CDR3 is TGTGCCAGCAGCTTGGGAGGTCTTCTAGCCAAAAACATTCAGTACTTC. Translated, it gives CASSLGGLLAKNIQYF.

The genes are TRBV20-1 and TRBJ2-3; 12 bases fit TRBD2. This CDR3 spans 17 amino acids. Trimming took 2 bases from V and 4 from J; bases not matched to a gene: 10. Looked up from germline, CDR1 is DFQATT and CDR2 is SNEGSKA (reference sequence). CDR3 nucleotide sequence: TGCAGTGCTAGAAACAAGTCGACTAGCGGGAGCCCAGATACGCAGTATTTT. Its translation: CSARNKSTSGSPDTQYF.

This chain links TRBV29-1 with TRBJ1-5; D is uncertain. Germline assignment: CDR1 SQVTM and CDR2 ANQGSEA. V lost 4 bases to trimming and J lost 5 bases, with 9 bases between them. This CDR3 has 12 amino acids. The DNA of the CDR3 is TGCAGCGTTGGTGGGGTAGATCAGCCCCAGCATTTT. Translation: CSVGGVDQPQHF.

The table lists this clonotype with a few counts. The rearrangement uses TRBV12-3 or TRBV12-4 and TRBJ1-1; 8 nucleotides line up with TRBD1. V lost 5 bases and J lost 4; bases outside the gene matches: 6. This CDR3 is built from 14 residues. CDR3 coding DNA: TGTGCCAGCAGTCGGACAGGGCGGGTCACTGAAGCTTTCTTT. Translating gives CASSRTGRVTEAFF.

The rearrangement uses TRBV4-3 and TRBJ2-7; D possibly corresponds to TRBD1 (6 bases). Germline loops: CDR1 LGHNA, CDR2 YSLEER. Trimming left V 1 base short and J 2 bases short, with 12 bases between. This CDR3 comprises 15 residues. CDR3: CASSQVAGVTYEQYF. The CDR3 DNA is TGCGCCAGCAGCCAAGTGGCAGGGGTTACCTACGAGCAGTACTTC.

The CDR3 region has the DNA TGTGCCAGCAGCCCAGCCGGGACTAGCGGCTACAATGAGCAGTTCTTC. As protein: CASSPAGTSGYNEQFF. The V gene is TRBV7-8, the J gene TRBJ2-1; 11 bases map to TRBD2. The V segment lost 5 bases and the J segment 3 bases; nucleotides outside the gene matches: 6. Germline V gene sequence: CDR1 SGHVS, CDR2 FQNEAQ. This CDR3 has 16 residues.

This clonotype was seen more than once but under ten times. The J gene is TRBJ2-7, the V gene TRBV7-9, with D perhaps matching TRBD2 (5 bases). This CDR3 region has 13 residues. Trimming left V 3 bases short and J 6 bases short, with 12 bases between. The germline CDR1 and CDR2 sequences are SEHNR and FQNEAQ (reference sequence). CDR3 sequence: CASSLVSGFEQYF. The DNA for the CDR3 is TGTGCCAGCAGCTTGGTATCGGGGTTCGAGCAGTACTTC. Full variable domain (missing parts from reference TRBV7-9 and TRBJ2-7): DTGVSQNPRHKITKRGQNVTFRCDPISEHNRLYWYRQTLGQGPEFLTYFQNEAQLEKSRLLSDRFSAERPKGSFSTLEIQRTEQGDSAMYLCASSLVSGFEQYFGPGTRLTVT.

The rearrangement links TRBV15 to TRBJ1-1, with a weak D call TRBD1 (5 bases). The germline CDR1 and CDR2 sequences are LNHNV and YYDKDF (reference sequence). The V and J ends lost 2 bases and 1 base respectively, with 11 bases between them. CDR3 length equals 15 residues. DNA for the CDR3: TGTGCCACCAGCAGAACGTGGGGGGGGAACACTGAAGCTTTCTTT. It is translated as CATSRTWGGNTEAFF.

The chain recombines TRBV28 with TRBJ2-6, with unresolved D. Trimming removed 8 bases from V and 5 bases from J, with 7 bases in between. Germline V lookup: CDR1 MDHEN, CDR2 SYDVKM. The CDR3 has 12 amino acids. CDR3 sequence reads: CASEARANVLTF. The DNA of the CDR3 is TGTGCCAGCGAAGCCAGGGCCAACGTCCTGACTTTC.

This clonotype was seen a few times. The gene calls are TRBV6-2 or TRBV6-3 and TRBJ2-7; 10 bases agree with TRBD2. The CDR3 spans 14 residues. Germline assignment: CDR1 MNHEY and CDR2 SVGEGT. Losses at the gene ends were 8 bases for V and 7 bases for J; bases not matched to a gene: 11. The CDR3 coding sequence is TGTGCCAGCCAACCGGGACTAGCGCCCTCGGAGCAGTACTTC. It encodes CASQPGLAPSEQYF.

The rearrangement links TRBV30 to TRBJ2-7; 7 positions match TRBD2. V gave up 3 bases and J gave up 5 bases; unmatched junction bases: 10. The germline gives CDR1 GTSNPN, CDR2 SVGIG (reference sequence). The CDR3 is made up of 14 amino acids. The CDR3 here is CAWSWGGKFDEQYF. CDR3 nucleotide sequence: TGTGCCTGGAGCTGGGGGGGGAAATTCGACGAGCAGTACTTC.

The chain links TRBV12-3 or TRBV12-4 to TRBJ1-1; 7 nucleotides match TRBD1. The V gene end was trimmed by 5 bases and the J gene end by 1 base; junction bases not matched to a gene: 13. The CDR3 covers 17 residues. DNA for the CDR3: TGTGCCAGCAGTCCGAACTTATGGGACAGCAAGAACACTGAAGCTTTCTTT. It translates to CASSPNLWDSKNTEAFF.

The chain links TRBV7-2 to TRBJ2-2; TRBD1 matches at 7 bases. In germline, CDR1 is SGHTA, CDR2 FQGNSA. J was trimmed by 6 bases and V by 4 bases; bases with no gene match: 5. The CDR3 is made up of 14 amino acids. In DNA, the CDR3 is TGTGCCAGCAGCTCCTCGACAGGGCCCGGGGAGCTGTTTTTT. It yields the protein CASSSSTGPGELFF.

The chain joins TRBV20-1 to TRBJ1-1; no clear D gene. Germline-derived CDR1 and CDR2 are DFQATT and SNEGSKA (reference sequence). The CDR3 covers 13 residues. Trimming left V 6 bases short and J 0 bases short, with 11 bases between. CDR3 DNA sequence: TGCAGTGCCACGAGGTCAATGAACACTGAAGCTTTCTTT. Translated, it gives CSATRSMNTEAFF.

This clonotype was observed a handful of times. V is TRBV15 and J is TRBJ2-1; no reliable D call. The V end lost 0 bases, the J end lost 8 bases, and 8 bases lay between the germline ends. The CDR3 extends over 13 amino acids. CDR1 is LNHNV, CDR2 YYDKDF, per germline (reference sequence). The CDR3 here is CATSRDPLDEQFF. The CDR3 region has the DNA TGTGCCACCAGCAGAGATCCCTTAGATGAGCAGTTCTTC.

The chain has TRBV12-3 or TRBV12-4 and TRBJ1-1; TRBD1 might be the D (5 bases). With 4 bases removed from V and 5 bases from J, the gap between germline ends came to 11 bases. The CDR3 has 13 amino acids. CDR3 sequence reads: CASSYVGLTEAFF. The CDR3 bases are TGTGCCAGCAGTTACGTGGGGCTAACTGAAGCTTTCTTT.

This clonotype has only a few counts. The rearrangement uses TRBV21-1 and TRBJ2-7. TRBV21-1 is marked as a pseudogene. This CDR3 region has 10 residues. CDR3 in amino acids: CASSNREQYV. The CDR3 nucleotides read TGTGCCAGCAGCAACCGGGAGCAGTACGTC.

V usage is TRBV24-1 and J usage is TRBJ2-3; maybe TRBD1 (5 bases). The germline gives CDR1 KGHDR, CDR2 SFDVKD. Trimming pared 3 bases from V and 3 bases from J, leaving 12 bases between. This CDR3 has 15 residues. The CDR3 protein is CATSDARVRTDTQYF. DNA of the CDR3: TGTGCCACCAGTGATGCCAGGGTACGAACAGATACGCAGTATTTT.

There are a few counts of this clonotype. This chain connects TRBV6-2 or TRBV6-3 to TRBJ2-1; 8 positions agree with TRBD2. This CDR3 is 16 amino acids long. Germline CDR1 and CDR2: MNHEY and SVGEGT. V lost 6 bases, J lost 2 bases, and 9 bases stayed unmatched. The CDR3 DNA is TGTGCCAGCAGCCGCCTCAGCGGGAGCCCCTACAATGAGCAGTTCTTC. It specifies CASSRLSGSPYNEQFF.

The gene calls are TRBV24-1 and TRBJ1-4; D is perhaps TRBD1 (5 bases). The CDR3 extends over 13 amino acids. Trimming cost V 4 bases and J 11 bases, with 13 bases left between them. Germline lookup yields CDR1 KGHDR and CDR2 SFDVKD. The CDR3: CATSDPGYGKLFF. CDR3 DNA sequence: TGTGCCACCAGTGACCCAGGGTACGGGAAACTGTTTTTT.

The V and J genes are TRBV7-2 and TRBJ2-7, with a possible D match to TRBD2 (5 bases). Germline V gene sequence: CDR1 SGHTA, CDR2 FQGNSA. V dropped 0 bases and J dropped 10 bases, with 10 bases sitting between them. CDR3 length: 12 residues. Here the CDR3 reads CASSLAGGFQYF. The DNA of the CDR3 is TGTGCCAGCAGCTTAGCTGGCGGGTTTCAGTACTTC.

The J gene is TRBJ2-5, the V gene TRBV7-9; no reliable D call. This CDR3 comprises 12 residues. In germline, CDR1 is SEHNR, CDR2 FQNEAQ (reference sequence). V lost 5 bases and J lost 7, with 11 bases in between. The DNA of the CDR3 is TGTGCCAGCAGCCCTCACGGCGGGACCCAGTACTTC. Its translation is CASSPHGGTQYF. The full variable domain, completed using reference TRBV7-9 and TRBJ2-5, is DTGVSQNPRHKITKRGQNVTFRCDPISEHNRLYWYRQTLGQGPEFLTYFQNEAQLEKSRLLSDRFSAERPKGSFSTLEIQRTEQGDSAMYLCASSPHGGTQYFGPGTRLLVL.

This clonotype was observed many times. Germline is not matched at one junction end, which may reflect a read error. This chain links TRBV5-1 with TRBJ2-1; 10 bases fit TRBD2. The V gene's germline CDR1 is SGHRS and CDR2 YFSETQ. CDR3 length: 15 residues. CDR3 loop: CASSLGLAAYNEQFF. The CDR3, as DNA: TGTGCCAGCAGCTTAGGACTAGCGGCCTACAATGAGCAGTTCTTC.

V and J are TRBV7-2 and TRBJ1-1; D not resolved. This CDR3 region has 13 residues. V was trimmed by 5 bases and J by 5 bases, leaving 12 bases between them. The germline V gene has CDR1 SGHTA and CDR2 FQGNSA. The CDR3 DNA sequence: TGTGCCAGCAGCAGCCGGGCGCGGACTGAAGCTTTCTTT. It yields the protein CASSSRARTEAFF. The full variable domain, with the rest looked up from reference TRBV7-2 and TRBJ1-1, is GAGVSQSPSNKVTEKGKDVELRCDPISGHTALYWYRQSLGQGLEFLIYFQGNSAPDKSGLPSDRFSAERTGGSVSTLTIQRTQQEDSAVYLCASSSRARTEAFFGQGTRLTVV.